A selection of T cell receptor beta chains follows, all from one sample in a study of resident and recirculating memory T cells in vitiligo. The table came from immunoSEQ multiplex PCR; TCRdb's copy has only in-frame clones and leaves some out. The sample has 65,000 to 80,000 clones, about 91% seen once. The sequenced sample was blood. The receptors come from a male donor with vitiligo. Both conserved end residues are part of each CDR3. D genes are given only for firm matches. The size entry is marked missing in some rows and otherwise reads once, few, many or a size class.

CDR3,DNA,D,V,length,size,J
CAWSPTGGSINQPQHF,TGTGCCTGGAGCCCCACGGGAGGCAGCATCAATCAGCCCCAGCATTTT,NA,TRBV30,16,NA,TRBJ1-5
CASSLGAIQETQYF,TGTGCCAGCAGCTTAGGGGCCATCCAAGAGACCCAGTACTTC,NA,TRBV7-6,14,NA,TRBJ2-5
CASRLGRLAGQETQYF,TGTGCCAGCAGGTTAGGCCGACTAGCGGGCCAAGAGACCCAGTACTTC,TRBD2,TRBV11-1,16,NA,TRBJ2-5
CASSGFGGTNQPQHF,TGTGCCAGTAGTGGCTTCGGAGGGACCAATCAGCCCCAGCATTTT,NA,TRBV19,15,few,TRBJ1-5
CASSLGGTKYF,TGTGCCAGCAGCTTAGGAGGGACCAAGTACTTC,NA,TRBV5-6,11,NA,TRBJ2-7
CASKVGREKLFF,TGTGCCAGCAAGGTGGGGAGGGAAAAACTGTTTTTT,NA,TRBV28,12,NA,TRBJ1-4
CASSVAHQFEQYF,TGTGCCAGCAGCGTAGCCCACCAGTTCGAGCAGTACTTC,NA,TRBV9,13,NA,TRBJ2-7
CASSPGGSSYNEQFF,TGTGCCAGCAGCCCCGGGGGGAGCTCCTACAATGAGCAGTTCTTC,TRBD2,TRBV7-9,15,NA,TRBJ2-1
CASSSTGGNEQYF,TGTGCCAGCAGCTCGACAGGGGGCAACGAGCAGTACTTC,TRBD1,TRBV7-9,13,NA,TRBJ2-7
CASSQGPRETQYF,TGTGCCAGCAGCCAGGGTCCCCGGGAGACCCAGTACTTC,NA,TRBV11-2,13,NA,TRBJ2-5
CASSLMSGQWSYYGYTF,TGTGCCAGCAGCTTAATGTCAGGACAATGGAGCTACTATGGCTACACCTTC,NA,TRBV7-9,17,NA,TRBJ1-2
CASSLGQGPSGVEF,TGTGCCAGCAGCCTGGGACAGGGCCCCTCGGGTGTGGAATTC,TRBD1,TRBV5-4,14,NA,TRBJ2-7
CASRQGGDQPQHF,TGTGCCAGCAGACAGGGTGGGGATCAGCCCCAGCATTTT,NA,TRBV28,13,NA,TRBJ1-5
CASSQDSIPLAYNEQFF,TGTGCCAGCAGCCAAGATTCGATCCCCTTAGCCTACAATGAGCAGTTCTTC,NA,TRBV14,17,once,TRBJ2-1
CASSQTSGREQFF,TGTGCCAGCAGCCAGACTAGCGGGAGGGAGCAGTTCTTC,TRBD2,TRBV9,13,NA,TRBJ2-1
CAISRELNSGNTIYF,TGTGCCATCAGTCGAGAACTCAACTCTGGAAACACCATATATTTT,NA,TRBV10-3,15,NA,TRBJ1-3
CASSPTAGSSYEQYF,TGTGCCAGCAGCCCTACCGCGGGGAGCTCCTACGAGCAGTACTTC,NA,TRBV7-9,15,NA,TRBJ2-7
CASSFGTTWNYGYTF,TGTGCCAGCAGCTTTGGGACAACTTGGAACTATGGCTACACCTTC,NA,TRBV7-8,15,NA,TRBJ1-2
CASSSAGGGTDTQYF,TGTGCCAGCAGTTCTGCCGGGGGAGGCACAGATACGCAGTATTTT,NA,TRBV28,15,NA,TRBJ2-3
CASSWDTSYGYTF,TGTGCCAGCAGTTGGGACACCAGCTATGGCTACACCTTC,NA,TRBV28,13,NA,TRBJ1-2
CASTSAPSGGNEQFF,TGTGCCAGCACCTCGGCCCCCAGCGGGGGAAATGAGCAGTTCTTC,TRBD2,TRBV28,15,NA,TRBJ2-1
CASSLAPRGEQYF,TGCGCCAGCAGTCTTGCCCCACGGGGGGAGCAGTACTTC,NA,TRBV5-1,13,NA,TRBJ2-7